Listed below are T cell receptor beta chains from one sample, sequenced in a study of T cell changes during pregnancy in multiple sclerosis. The method was immunoSEQ multiplex PCR; TCRdb's version includes in-frame clones alone and lacks a portion of them. The sample has some 33,000 clones, 91% seen once. The sequencing used CD8+ T cells from peripheral blood mononuclear cells, collected in the second trimester of pregnancy. Receptors originate from a female donor in good health, enrolled as a control in a pregnancy study. The CDR3 runs from the conserved cysteine through the conserved F or W. The D gene is left open where the match is weak.

NA,TRBV13,TRBJ1-1,TGTGCCAGCAGCTTAGAATCCGACACTGAAGCTTTCTTT,CASSLESDTEAFF
NA,TRBV5-4,TRBJ1-3,TGTGCCAGCAGCTTGGCAAGCGGGACGAGTGGAAACACCATATATTTT,CASSLASGTSGNTIYF
TRBD2,TRBV7-6,TRBJ2-2,TGTGCCAGCAGCTTACGAGGACTAGCGGGGAGCTTGTCAGATCCCGGGGAGCTGTTTTTT,CASSLRGLAGSLSDPGELFF
NA,TRBV6-5,TRBJ1-1,TGTGCCAGCAGTTACTCGTTGGCTCTGAACACTGAAGCTTTCTTT,CASSYSLALNTEAFF
NA,TRBV19,TRBJ1-6,TGTGCCAGTAGTGACGATAGGAGTTCACCCCTCCACTTT,CASSDDRSSPLHF
TRBD2,TRBV19,TRBJ2-1,TGTGCCAGTAGTATCCCACTAGGGGGTAGGGCTAGCGGGGGAAGCTCCTACAATGAGCAGTTCTTC,CASSIPLGGRASGGSSYNEQFF
NA,TRBV7-9,TRBJ2-7,TGTGCCAGCAGCTTAGCGCCGGTACGAGGGGGAGAGCAGTACTTC,CASSLAPVRGGEQYF
NA,TRBV13,TRBJ2-7,TGTGCCAGCAGCCCACCAGACAGCGACGAGCAGTACTTC,CASSPPDSDEQYF
TRBD1,TRBV5-1,TRBJ2-6,TGCGCCAGGGAGGACAGGATAATAGACTCTGGGGCCAACGTCCTGACTTTC,CAREDRIIDSGANVLTF
NA,TRBV11-3,TRBJ1-3,TGTGCCAGCAGCTTGGTGTATGAGGAGAACACCATATATTTT,CASSLVYEENTIYF
NA,TRBV2,TRBJ2-7,TGTGCCAGCAGGGCCTGGGGGGACCGCTACGAGCAGTACTTC,CASRAWGDRYEQYF